This T cell receptor beta chain is from a study of radiotherapy plus CTLA-4 blockade in lung cancer. Study details: Objective responses were recorded in around 18% of patients, with disease control recorded in 25% to 35%. Study-wide results and limits: Reportedly, early blood T cell clone dynamics best predicted response, with interferon-beta.

CDR3 length: 21 residues. Losses at the gene ends were 3 bases for V and 0 bases for J; bases not matched to a gene: 13. Germline V lookup: CDR1 SNHLY, CDR2 FYNNEI. Using immunoSEQ multiplex PCR, the repertoire was profiled, and TCRdb retains in-frame clones only, with some absent. The table records 65,000 to 90,000 clones, more than 75% of them present only once. On this clone: Antigen unknown.

Participants had chemo-refractory metastatic non-small-cell lung cancer and were treated with focal radiation plus ipilimumab CTLA-4 blockade. This specimen was peripheral blood, taken from a patient treated with radiotherapy plus ipilimumab. The V call is TRBV2, the J call TRBJ2-1; 14 nucleotides agree with TRBD2. The source of this sequence is a human donor with non-small cell lung cancer who had stable disease on radiotherapy plus ipilimumab. This CDR3 is CASSEKGLAGAMGSSYNEQFF. The CDR3 nucleotides read TGTGCCAGCAGTGAGAAGGGACTAGCGGGAGCTATGGGGAGCTCCTACAATGAGCAGTTCTTC.